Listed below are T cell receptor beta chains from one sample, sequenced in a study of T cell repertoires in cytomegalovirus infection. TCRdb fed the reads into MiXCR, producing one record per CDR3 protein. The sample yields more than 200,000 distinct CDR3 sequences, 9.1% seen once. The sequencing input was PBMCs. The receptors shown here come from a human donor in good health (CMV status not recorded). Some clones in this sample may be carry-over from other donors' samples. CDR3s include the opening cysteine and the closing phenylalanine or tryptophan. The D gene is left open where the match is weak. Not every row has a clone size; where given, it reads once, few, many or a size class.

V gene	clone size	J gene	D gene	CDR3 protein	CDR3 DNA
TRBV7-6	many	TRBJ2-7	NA	CASSLVGYYEQYF	TGTGCCAGCAGCTTAGTAGGGTACTACGAGCAGTACTTC
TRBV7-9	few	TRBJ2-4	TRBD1	CASSSGQASAKNIQYF	TGTGCCAGCAGCTCTGGACAGGCCTCCGCCAAAAACATTCAGTACTTC
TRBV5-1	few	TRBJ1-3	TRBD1	CASTTDQTGTGNTIYF	TGCGCCAGCACCACAGACCAGACAGGGACTGGAAACACCATATATTTT
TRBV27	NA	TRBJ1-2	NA	CASSTQGFGGYTF	TGTGCCAGCAGTACTCAGGGTTTCGGTGGCTACACCTTC
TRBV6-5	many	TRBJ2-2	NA	CASKLWPNTGELFF	TGTGCCAGCAAACTTTGGCCGAACACCGGGGAGCTGTTTTTT
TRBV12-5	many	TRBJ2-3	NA	CASALGASTDTQYF	TGTGCTAGTGCCCTAGGGGCAAGCACAGATACGCAGTATTTT
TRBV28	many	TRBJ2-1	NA	CASSFSLAYNEQFF	TGTGCCAGCAGTTTCTCCCTGGCCTACAATGAGCAGTTCTTC
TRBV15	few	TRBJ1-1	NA	CATSRDPLAGTEAFF	TGTGCCACCAGCAGAGATCCTCTCGCGGGCACTGAAGCTTTCTTT
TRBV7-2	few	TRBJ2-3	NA	CASSFKMTDTQYF	TGTGCCAGCAGCTTTAAAATGACAGATACGCAGTATTTT
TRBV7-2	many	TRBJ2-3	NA	CASSARVTGYGDTQYF	TGTGCCAGCAGCGCTAGGGTGACGGGGTATGGAGATACGCAGTATTTT
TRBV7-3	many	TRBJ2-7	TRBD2	CASSQSGGAGYEQYF	TGTGCCAGCAGCCAAAGCGGGGGCGCAGGCTACGAGCAGTACTTC
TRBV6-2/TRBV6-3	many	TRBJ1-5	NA	CASTDPWAGPQHF	TGTGCCAGCACCGACCCGTGGGCAGGGCCCCAGCATTTT
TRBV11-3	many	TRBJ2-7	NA	CASSIGRASYEQYF	TGTGCCAGCAGCATAGGACGGGCCTCCTACGAGCAGTACTTC
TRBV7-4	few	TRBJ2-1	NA	CASERSYNEQFF	TGTGCCAGCGAGCGATCCTACAATGAGCAGTTCTTC
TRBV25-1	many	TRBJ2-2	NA	CASSEGHGGYTGELFF	TGTGCCAGCAGTGAGGGGCACGGTGGATACACCGGGGAGCTGTTTTTT
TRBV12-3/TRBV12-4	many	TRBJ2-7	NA	CASSSRFSYEQYF	TGTGCCAGCAGTTCCAGGTTCTCCTACGAGCAGTACTTC
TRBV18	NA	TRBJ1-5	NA	CASSPGGQSNQPQHF	TGTGCCAGCTCACCGGGGGGTCAGAGCAATCAGCCCCAGCATTTT
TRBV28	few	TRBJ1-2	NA	CASSFRGRGGYTF	TGTGCCAGCAGTTTTCGGGGCAGAGGGGGCTACACCTTC
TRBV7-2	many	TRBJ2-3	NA	CASSFYSGSTDTQYF	TGTGCCAGCAGCTTCTACAGCGGGAGCACAGATACGCAGTATTTT